Listed here are 24 T cell receptor beta chains from one sample, sequenced in a study of T cells in Graves' hyperthyroidism and ophthalmopathy. Template material for amplifying TCR beta CDR3 regions consisted of RNA transcripts. The HTBI primer set served for first-round RT-PCR of the TCR CDR3. TCRdb recomputed calls from the multiplex PCR reads with MiXCR, one row per CDR3 protein. The repertoire holds 650,000 to 850,000 distinct CDR3 sequences, with roughly 20% as singletons. Sequencing was done on a sample of blood. Receptors originate from a woman between 50 and 59 years old with Graves' hyperthyroidism that later progressed to Graves' ophthalmopathy.

In this sample, this clonotype turned up many times. The rearrangement uses TRBV6-2 or TRBV6-3 and TRBJ1-5, with 8 positions matching TRBD1. This CDR3 contains 15 residues. Per germline, CDR1 MNHEY and CDR2 SVGEGT. Germline trimming cut 6 bases from V and 2 bases from J; bases unmatched to any gene: 6. The DNA of the CDR3 is TGTGCCAGCAGATCGACAGGGGTTCGCAATCAGCCCCAGCATTTT. This codes for CASRSTGVRNQPQHF.

This clonotype occurred many times. The chain employs TRBV7-2 and TRBJ2-1, with 7 bases aligning to TRBD2. V lost 4 bases, J lost 3 bases, and 6 bases stayed unmatched. The CDR3 length is 15 residues. Per the germline V gene, CDR1 is SGHTA and CDR2 is FQGNSA. CDR3 protein: CASSYGLGHYNEQFF. The CDR3 bases are TGTGCCAGCAGCTACGGACTAGGGCACTACAATGAGCAGTTCTTC.

In its sample, this clonotype was seen many times. The V and J genes are TRBV3-1 and TRBJ2-7, with D possibly matching TRBD1 (6 bases). The V gene lost 4 bases and the J gene lost 3 bases, with 13 bases spanning the gap. Looked up from germline, CDR1 is LGHDT and CDR2 is YNNKEL (reference sequence). The CDR3 loop spans 14 amino acids. The CDR3 reads CASSPRQVGYEQYF. CDR3 DNA: TGTGCCAGCAGCCCCCGACAGGTTGGCTACGAGCAGTACTTC.

The genes are TRBV5-1 and TRBJ2-3; 8 bases line up with TRBD1. The CDR3 has 15 residues. The trim removed 6 bases at V and 2 bases at J, leaving 8 bases unmatched. CDR1 and CDR2 (germline): SGHRS, YFSETQ. The CDR3 reads CASIRGLGITDTQYF. Here the CDR3 DNA reads TGCGCCAGCATCAGGGGGCTGGGCATCACAGATACGCAGTATTTT.

As to this clonotype: This may be a read error, as it is one base from a much larger clone. This chain connects TRBV19 to TRBJ2-1; TRBD1 matches 9 bases. V was clipped by 9 bases and J by 5 bases; unmatched bases: 5. Germline CDR1 and CDR2: LNHDA and SQIVND (reference sequence). The CDR3 is 13 residues long. The CDR3 reads CASRDRVDNEQFF. Written as DNA, the CDR3 is TGTGCCAGCCGGGACAGGGTTGACAATGAGCAGTTCTTC.

In this sample, this clonotype turned up a few times. DNA for the CDR3: TGTGCCAGTTCCAGGTCTCGCACCGGGGAGCTGTTTTTT. Encoded protein: CASSRSRTGELFF. The V call is TRBV3-1, the J call TRBJ2-2; D is unclear. The V end was cut by 9 bases, the J end by 4 bases, with 12 bases between. The CDR3 is 13 amino acids. Germline CDR1 and CDR2: LGHDT and YNNKEL (reference sequence).

In this sample, this clonotype turned up a few times. The rearrangement joins TRBV12-3 or TRBV12-4 to TRBJ2-7, with D tentatively TRBD1 (7 bases). This CDR3 contains 14 residues. V lost 4 bases to trimming and J lost 5 bases, with 15 bases between them. The DNA for the CDR3 is TGTGCCAGCAGTTCCGCCAGGGGGGCCCACGAGCAGTACTTC. This translates into CASSSARGAHEQYF.

The chain carries TRBV10-3 and TRBJ2-7, with D possibly being TRBD1 (6 bases). V dropped 10 bases and J dropped 4 bases, with 20 bases sitting between them. Germline values: CDR1 ENHRY, CDR2 SYGVKD. This CDR3 is 14 amino acids long. The CDR3 loop reads CASSSIGQSYEQYF. The CDR3 DNA sequence: TGTGCCAGCAGCTCTATCGGACAGTCTTACGAGCAGTACTTC.

The rearrangement uses TRBV3-1 and TRBJ1-2, with D unresolved. With 3 bases removed from V and 4 bases from J, the gap between germline ends came to 15 bases. The germline gives CDR1 LGHDT, CDR2 YNNKEL (reference sequence). There are 15 residues in the CDR3. The CDR3 nucleotides read TGTGCCAGCAGCCAGCCCGGGAGGCCTGGCTATGGCTACACCTTC. Residues: CASSQPGRPGYGYTF.

This clonotype was counted between two and nine times. The chain joins TRBV28 to TRBJ1-2; D is unresolved. Trimming left V 6 bases short and J 8 bases short, with 10 bases between. CDR3 length: 11 amino acids. The V gene's germline CDR1 is MDHEN and CDR2 SYDVKM. The CDR3 reads CASRSHGGYTF. As DNA, the CDR3 is TGTGCCAGCAGGAGTCACGGCGGCTACACCTTC.

The chain joins TRBV20-1 to TRBJ2-7, with 12 bases that match TRBD2. Germline CDR1 is DFQATT and CDR2 is SNEGSKA (reference sequence). Losses at the gene ends were 2 bases for V and 9 bases for J; bases not matched to a gene: 11. This CDR3 has 15 amino acids. The CDR3: CSARSPSGGAWVQYF. DNA for the CDR3: TGCAGTGCTAGATCCCCTAGCGGGGGGGCCTGGGTGCAGTACTTC.

Ten or more counts support this clonotype. This chain uses TRBV20-1 with TRBJ2-1, with TRBD2 identical over 10 bases. The CDR3 sequence is 16 residues long. V lost 4 bases and J lost 9; bases outside the gene matches: 15. The V gene's germline CDR1 is DFQATT and CDR2 SNEGSKA (reference sequence). This CDR3 reads CSAKGPGLAFGVEQFF. Written as DNA, the CDR3 is TGCAGTGCTAAAGGGCCGGGACTAGCGTTTGGTGTTGAGCAGTTCTTC.

This clonotype was counted only a few times. The chain is built from TRBV18 and TRBJ2-3; a weak D match, TRBD1 (6 bases). The CDR3 has 14 residues. Germline assignment: CDR1 KGHSH and CDR2 LQKENI. Trimming stripped 3 bases from V and 2 bases from J, with 9 bases between. CDR3 region: CASSPDRTTDTQYF. The CDR3 DNA reads TGTGCCAGCTCACCCGACAGGACCACAGATACGCAGTATTTT.

This clonotype has just a few counts. This CDR3 is CSAPSTERGGFYLSGANVLTF. CDR3 coding DNA: TGCAGTGCTCCTTCGACCGAGAGGGGGGGATTTTACTTATCTGGGGCCAACGTCCTGACTTTC. The J gene is TRBJ2-6, the V gene TRBV20-1; perhaps TRBD2 as D (7 bases). Deletions cut 5 bases from V and 1 base from J, with 30 bases between. Germline V lookup: CDR1 DFQATT, CDR2 SNEGSKA (reference sequence). The CDR3 has 21 amino acids.

CDR3: CASTSAGANTEAFF. The CDR3 DNA reads TGTGCCAGCACTTCTGCCGGGGCGAACACTGAAGCTTTCTTT. J is TRBJ1-1 and V is TRBV5-4; possible D gene TRBD1, 5 bases. V was trimmed by 6 bases and J by 1 base, leaving 13 bases between them. CDR1 and CDR2 from the germline V gene are SGHNT and YYREEE (reference sequence). The CDR3 contains 14 residues. Based on the CDR3 plus reference TRBV5-4 and TRBJ1-1, the full variable domain is ETGVTQSPTHLIKTRGQQVTLRCSSQSGHNTVSWYQQALGQGPQFIFQYYREEENGRGNFPPRFSGLQFPNYSSELNVNALELDDSALYLCASTSAGANTEAFFGQGTRLTVV.

This clonotype was counted many times. The chain uses TRBV7-9 and TRBJ1-1; D unclear. CDR3 size: 14 residues. The V end was cut by 2 bases, the J end by 1 base, with 8 bases between. Germline CDR1 is SEHNR and CDR2 is FQNEAQ (reference sequence). In nucleotides, the CDR3 is TGTGCCAGCAGCTTATACGCGGAGAACACTGAAGCTTTCTTT. Encoded protein: CASSLYAENTEAFF.

This clonotype was observed a handful of times. DNA for the CDR3: TGCGCCAGCAGCTTAGGACAGCAGACCTACAATGAGCAGTTCTTC. Residues: CASSLGQQTYNEQFF. J is TRBJ2-1 and V is TRBV5-1; the D gene is possibly TRBD1 (6 bases). Germline values: CDR1 SGHRS, CDR2 YFSETQ. The CDR3 extends over 15 amino acids. Trimming shortened V by 2 bases and J by 2 bases, and 11 bases separated the two germline ends.

This clonotype was counted only a few times. The chain employs TRBV20-1 and TRBJ1-5; D possibly corresponds to TRBD1 (6 bases). Germline CDR1 and CDR2: DFQATT and SNEGSKA (reference sequence). V dropped 5 bases and J dropped 0 bases, with 14 bases sitting between them. This CDR3 contains 15 residues. The CDR3 sequence: CSALTTGNSNQPQHF. Here the CDR3 DNA reads TGCAGTGCTCTAACAACAGGGAATAGCAATCAGCCCCAGCATTTT.

The CDR3 protein is CASTDSGSGVTEAFF. CDR3 coding DNA: TGTGCCAGTACCGATTCCGGGAGTGGGGTCACTGAAGCTTTCTTT. The chain combines TRBV19 with TRBJ1-1; D is ambiguous. The V end was cut by 7 bases, the J end by 4 bases, with 19 bases between. Germline-derived CDR1 and CDR2 are LNHDA and SQIVND (reference sequence). CDR3 length: 15 residues.

The V call is TRBV6-1, the J call TRBJ2-3; tentatively, D is TRBD2 (7 bases). Trimming removed 7 bases from V and 2 bases from J, with 13 bases in between. This CDR3 region has 14 residues. Per germline, CDR1 MNHNS and CDR2 SASEGT. The CDR3 loop is CASTSGGPTDTQYF. The CDR3 DNA sequence: TGTGCCAGCACCTCGGGGGGCCCCACAGATACGCAGTATTTT.

CDR3 coding DNA: TGTGCCAGCAGCCGCCGGTCGGCACCCTACACCTTC. Residues: CASSRRSAPYTF. This sequence joins TRBV4-2 and TRBJ1-2, with D unresolved. CDR1 is LGHNA, CDR2 YNFKEQ, per germline. Trimming stripped 4 bases from V and 10 bases from J, with 13 bases between. The CDR3 has 12 residues.

The gene calls are TRBV12-3 or TRBV12-4 and TRBJ2-3; possibly TRBD1 or TRBD2 for D (7 bases each). The V gene lost 8 bases and the J gene lost 1 base, with 13 bases spanning the gap. The CDR3 sequence is 14 residues long. CDR3 sequence reads: CASGRDSGTDTQYF. In DNA, the CDR3 is TGTGCCAGCGGGAGGGACAGTGGCACAGATACGCAGTATTTT.

This clonotype was seen more than once but under ten times. A much larger clone lies one base from this, so it may be a read error. J is TRBJ1-5 and V is TRBV12-3 or TRBV12-4; 8 nucleotides agree with TRBD1. This CDR3 spans 15 amino acids. Trimming took 5 bases from V and 9 from J; bases not matched to a gene: 12. The DNA of the CDR3 is TGTGCCAGCAGTCCGCGACAGGGGCTGGGTCGGCCCCAGCATTTT. Translated: CASSPRQGLGRPQHF.

The sample holds many counts of this clonotype. The V and J genes are TRBV12-3 or TRBV12-4 and TRBJ1-6, with a tentative D call TRBD1 (6 bases). The CDR3 consists of 15 residues. Trimming took 4 bases from V and 5 from J, leaving 12 bases between them. The CDR3 DNA reads as TGTGCCAGCAGTTACCGGACAGCACATAATTCACCCCTCCACTTT. Encoded protein: CASSYRTAHNSPLHF.